The entry that follows covers one TCR beta chain sequence. Repertoires were generated with immunoSEQ multiplex PCR, while TCRdb's copy carries only in-frame clones and drops some. The sample lists 100,000 to 150,000 clones; more than 75% were seen once. The sample comes from a study of PD-L1 blockade in urothelial cancer. The J segment lost 6 bases and the V segment lost 6 bases, leaving 11 bases of the junction unmatched. Germline loops: CDR1 WNHNN, CDR2 SYGVQD (reference sequence). The CDR3 length is 15 residues. Specified time point: peripheral blood 6 weeks after treatment start. The sequenced sample was PBMCs, obtained around atezolizumab (anti-PD-L1) treatment. The chain combines TRBV10-1 with TRBJ2-1, with 7 bases lining up with TRBD2. This sequence originates from a man between 50 and 59 years old with urothelial cancer. CDR3: CASSSLRTGGNEQFF. In nucleotides, the CDR3 is TGCGCCAGCAGCTCTCTAAGGACGGGAGGCAATGAGCAGTTCTTC.